Listed here are 27 T cell receptor beta chains from one sample, sequenced in a study of CD8+CD57+ T cells in acquired aplastic anemia. Profiling that covered TCR beta VDJ and CDR3 relied on genomic DNA as its template. TCRdb re-called the reads with MiXCR, one entry per CDR3 protein. The data show over 150,000 distinct CDR3 sequences, approximately 52% seen once. Those patients picked for sequencing had displayed CD8+CD57+ cell expansion on flow cytometry. The source material was sorted CD4+, CD8+, or CD8+CD57+ T cells (not recorded which) from PBMCs. The receptor set was obtained from a human donor with aplastic anemia.

This clonotype was picked up many times. The chain recombines TRBV5-1 with TRBJ2-1; 7 nucleotides agree with TRBD2. CDR1 and CDR2 (germline): SGHRS, YFSETQ. The CDR3 has 16 residues. V was pared by 0 bases and J by 1 base, with 4 bases of the junction left unmatched. CDR3 in DNA: TGCGCCAGCAGCTTGGTAGGCGGGGGTTCCTACAATGAGCAGTTCTTC. Protein sequence: CASSLVGGGSYNEQFF.

The chain employs TRBV5-1 and TRBJ2-3, with D perhaps assigned TRBD1 or TRBD2 (5 bases each). The V end lost 4 bases, the J end lost 6 bases, and 18 bases lay between the germline ends. CDR3 length: 15 residues. Germline CDR1 is SGHRS and CDR2 is YFSETQ. CDR3 nucleotide sequence: TGCGCCAGCAGCCTCCGGGACGGGTCTAGGGATACGCAGTATTTT. This gives the protein CASSLRDGSRDTQYF.

About this clonotype itself: Relative to the germline gene, one junction end is altered; a read error may explain this. This sequence joins TRBV12-3 or TRBV12-4 and TRBJ2-1, with D perhaps matching TRBD2 (6 bases). The CDR3 is made up of 12 amino acids. The CDR3 region is CASSFSGDEQSF. The CDR3 coding sequence is TGTGCCAGCAGTTTTTCGGGAGATGAGCAGTCCTTC.

As regards this clonotype: This may be a read error: a much more frequent sequence differs by one nucleotide. This rearrangement joins TRBV10-3 to TRBJ1-1; a possible D gene is TRBD1 (6 bases). The CDR3 spans 15 residues. Trimming pared 6 bases from V and 1 base from J, leaving 15 bases between. Germline V lookup: CDR1 ENHRY, CDR2 SYGVKD. In DNA form, the CDR3 reads TGTGCCATCAGGACTTACAGGGAAGCGAACACTGAAGCTTTCTTT. It yields the protein CAIRTYREANTEAFF.

The J gene is TRBJ1-2, the V gene TRBV9, with D perhaps matching TRBD1 (6 bases). V dropped 5 bases and J dropped 5 bases, with 10 bases sitting between them. The CDR3 is 12 amino acids. Germline V gene data show CDR1 as SGDLS and CDR2 as YYNGEE. The CDR3 region is CASRQQGYGYTF. CDR3 bases: TGTGCCAGCAGACAACAGGGATATGGCTACACCTTC.

This clonotype was picked up a small number of times. V usage is TRBV10-3 and J usage is TRBJ1-1, with D possibly TRBD1 on 6 matching bases. Trimming cost V 7 bases and J 3 bases, with 18 bases left between them. CDR1 and CDR2 (germline): ENHRY, SYGVKD. This CDR3 comprises 15 residues. The CDR3 reads CAINFQQGDDTEAFF. CDR3 DNA sequence: TGTGCCATCAATTTCCAACAGGGCGACGACACTGAAGCTTTCTTT.

This clonotype was counted only a few times. This chain joins TRBV24-1 and TRBJ2-3; 7 nucleotides align to TRBD1. The CDR3 length is 14 residues. After removal of 7 bases from V and 4 bases from J, the junction contained 7 bases not matched to a gene. Germline values: CDR1 KGHDR, CDR2 SFDVKD. The CDR3 bases are TGTGCCACCAGCCCGACAGGGAAGGCAGATACGCAGTATTTT. It is translated as CATSPTGKADTQYF.

The chain has TRBV25-1 and TRBJ2-1; TRBD2 aligns across 9 bases. The CDR3 has 16 residues. Germline V gene data show CDR1 as MGHDK and CDR2 as SYGVNS. J gave up 7 bases and V 1 base, and 8 bases lay outside the gene matches. In DNA form, the CDR3 reads TGTGCCAGCAGTGAATGGACTAGCGTGAGGCGGAATGAGCAGTTCTTC. It translates to CASSEWTSVRRNEQFF.

The J gene is TRBJ1-5, the V gene TRBV11-2; 10 bases map to TRBD1. The CDR3 sequence is 16 residues long. The V segment lost 2 bases and the J segment 4 bases; nucleotides outside the gene matches: 5. CDR1 is SGHAT and CDR2 is FQNNGV in the germline V gene. CDR3 residues: CASSLQGTGENQPQHF. CDR3 bases: TGTGCCAGCAGCTTACAGGGGACAGGGGAGAATCAGCCCCAGCATTTT.

This clonotype was detected many times. The rearrangement uses TRBV6-1 and TRBJ2-7; 7 bases are shared with TRBD1. This CDR3 comprises 14 residues. J was trimmed by 5 bases and V by 6 bases; bases with no gene match: 10. Germline-derived CDR1 and CDR2 are MNHNS and SASEGT. CDR3 bases: TGTGCCAGCAGCCTAGACAGGGCGGTCAACGAGCAGTACTTC. Its protein is CASSLDRAVNEQYF.

This clonotype has just one count. The V call is TRBV29-1, the J call TRBJ2-5; no clear D. V lost 4 bases and J 4 bases, leaving 10 bases between the germline ends. The CDR3 runs 12 residues. Germline CDR1 and CDR2: SQVTM and ANQGSEA. CDR3 protein: CSVGHLGETQYF. In nucleotides, the CDR3 is TGCAGCGTTGGTCACCTGGGAGAGACCCAGTACTTC.

Remarks on this clonotype: This may stem from a read error, because a much larger clone lies one nucleotide away. The chain uses TRBV5-4 and TRBJ2-2; D remains unclear. The CDR3 runs to 14 residues. Germline CDR1 and CDR2: SGHNT and YYREEE (reference sequence). Trimming shortened V by 7 bases and J by 4 bases, and 14 bases separated the two germline ends. The CDR3 here is CASHTYRGTGELFF. CDR3 in DNA: TGTGCCAGCCATACGTATCGCGGCACCGGGGAGCTGTTTTTT.

V and J are TRBV20-1 and TRBJ1-2; D not certain. The germline V gene encodes CDR1 DFQATT and CDR2 SNEGSKA (reference sequence). CDR3 length: 13 amino acids. The germline V and J ends were trimmed by 5 bases and 6 bases, with 16 bases remaining between them. The CDR3 DNA follows: TGCAGTGCTTCGCGGGCAGGTGGAGATGGCTACACCTTC. Encoded protein: CSASRAGGDGYTF.

In its sample, this clonotype was seen a few times. The chain links TRBV5-5 to TRBJ2-2, with unresolved D. The CDR3 is made up of 15 amino acids. Trimming took 0 bases from V and 2 from J, leaving 8 bases between them. Per germline, CDR1 SGHKS and CDR2 YYEKEE (reference sequence). The CDR3 coding sequence is TGTGCCAGCAGCTTGGAGGTGACAAACACCGGGGAGCTGTTTTTT. It translates to CASSLEVTNTGELFF.

This clonotype was found once. The genes are TRBV29-1 and TRBJ2-2; 9 positions match TRBD1. This CDR3 is built from 15 residues. Germline V gene data show CDR1 as SQVTM and CDR2 as ANQGSEA. J gave up 5 bases and V 0 bases, and 4 bases lay outside the gene matches. The CDR3: CSVEDGGTGTGELFF. CDR3 nucleotide sequence: TGCAGCGTTGAAGATGGTGGGACAGGGACCGGGGAGCTGTTTTTT.

On this clonotype itself: A read error may explain this, as a much larger clone is one base away. The gene calls are TRBV13 and TRBJ2-1; D is possibly TRBD2 (7 bases). This CDR3 comprises 16 residues. Germline V lookup: CDR1 PRHDT, CDR2 FYEKMQ (reference sequence). The V and J ends lost 4 bases and 6 bases respectively, with 19 bases between them. The CDR3 DNA reads as TGTGCCAGCAGCTCCTCTCAGGGGAGGGGTTGCAATGAGCAGTTCTTC. This sequence encodes CASSSSQGRGCNEQFF.

Regarding this clonotype: A much larger clone is a single base away; this may be a read error. Given the absence of the conserved phenylalanine or tryptophan at the CDR3 end, a read error is likely. The chain joins TRBV18 to TRBJ2-7; D gene unclear. The CDR3 has 13 amino acids. Germline CDR1 reads KGHSH; CDR2 reads LQKENI. Trimming shortened V by 3 bases and J by 3 bases, and 9 bases separated the two germline ends. The DNA for the CDR3 is TGTGCCAGCTCACCGACCGAGATCTACGAGCAGTACCTC. This sequence encodes CASSPTEIYEQYL.

This clonotype was detected a few times. The J gene is TRBJ2-5, the V gene TRBV20-1; possible D gene TRBD2, 6 bases. Germline V gene sequence: CDR1 DFQATT, CDR2 SNEGSKA (reference sequence). With 1 base removed from V and 1 base from J, the gap between germline ends came to 16 bases. This CDR3 comprises 16 residues. The CDR3 DNA reads TGCAGTGCTAGAGGGCATCGAGGAGGGGTCCAAGAGACCCAGTACTTC. It is translated as CSARGHRGGVQETQYF.

About this clonotype: At one end the junction does not follow the germline gene, possibly because of a read error. V usage is TRBV6-5 and J usage is TRBJ2-7; D is uncertain. CDR3 length equals 16 residues. Germline-derived CDR1 and CDR2 are MNHEY and SVGAGI. The CDR3 region has the DNA TGTGCCAGCAGTTACTCGATAGGCCAAAAGAACTGCGAGCAGCACTTC. Translated, it gives CASSYSIGQKNCEQHF.

This clonotype was observed many times. The V call is TRBV19, the J call TRBJ2-5; 7 bases fit TRBD2. The trim removed 5 bases at V and 3 bases at J, leaving 0 bases unmatched. Germline CDR1 and CDR2: LNHDA and SQIVND (reference sequence). The CDR3 consists of 12 residues. This CDR3 reads CASSRGEETQYF. For the CDR3, the DNA is TGTGCCAGTAGTCGGGGGGAAGAGACCCAGTACTTC.

The CDR3 is CASSSQVGKFSTDTQYF. In DNA, the CDR3 is TGTGCCAGCAGCTCCCAGGTTGGGAAATTTAGCACAGATACGCAGTATTTT. The chain has TRBV11-2 and TRBJ2-3, with D unclear. The germline CDR1 and CDR2 sequences are SGHAT and FQNNGV. The germline V and J ends were trimmed by 4 bases and 0 bases, with 17 bases remaining between them. There are 17 residues in the CDR3.

This clonotype was observed many times. The rearrangement joins TRBV6-1 to TRBJ2-3, with TRBD2 identical over 14 bases. Germline CDR1 and CDR2: MNHNS and SASEGT. V shed 4 bases, J shed 4 bases, and the junction held 1 base outside the gene matches. This CDR3 has 15 residues. Here the CDR3 DNA reads TGTGCCAGCAGTGGACTAGCGGGGGGGCCAGATACGCAGTATTTT. Its protein is CASSGLAGGPDTQYF.

Many counts were recorded for this clonotype. The chain carries TRBV3-1 and TRBJ2-5; a possible D gene is TRBD2 (5 bases). Germline V gives CDR1 LGHDT, CDR2 YNNKEL (reference sequence). The CDR3 consists of 14 residues. The V and J ends lost 5 bases and 0 bases respectively, with 10 bases between them. The CDR3 bases are TGTGCCAGCAGCTATGAGGGATACCAAGAGACCCAGTACTTC. Translated, it gives CASSYEGYQETQYF.

The chain links TRBV20-1 to TRBJ1-2; possibly TRBD1 for D (6 bases). The CDR3 is made up of 13 amino acids. From germline, CDR1 is DFQATT and CDR2 SNEGSKA (reference sequence). Trimming pared 0 bases from V and 5 bases from J, leaving 10 bases between. CDR3 sequence reads: CSARDQQGYGYTF. CDR3 DNA sequence: TGCAGTGCTAGAGATCAACAGGGATATGGCTACACCTTC.

A remark on this clonotype: A single base separates this from a much larger clone, so it may be a read error. The rearrangement links TRBV4-2 to TRBJ1-2; TRBD1 might be the D (5 bases). Germline V CDR1 and CDR2: LGHNA, YNFKEQ. The length of the CDR3 is 17 residues. The chain's CDR3 is CVSSPTLGDERNYGYTF. The CDR3 DNA reads TGTGTCAGCAGTCCGACGCTAGGGGACGAAAGGAACTATGGCTACACCTTC.

The gene calls are TRBV11-1 and TRBJ2-5; 12 positions agree with TRBD2. J was trimmed by 4 bases and V by 0 bases; bases with no gene match: 21. Looked up from germline, CDR1 is SGHAT and CDR2 is FQDESV (reference sequence). The CDR3 sequence is 22 residues long. CDR3 nucleotides: TGTGCCAGCAGCTTAGCAAATCGGGCCTTTGGACTAGCGGGACAAGTGGTAGAGACCCAGTACTTC. This gives the protein CASSLANRAFGLAGQVVETQYF.

This clonotype has at least ten counts. The chain joins TRBV20-1 to TRBJ1-5; TRBD1 matches at 9 bases. This CDR3 has 14 amino acids. The germline gives CDR1 DFQATT, CDR2 SNEGSKA (reference sequence). The V and J ends lost 5 bases and 2 bases, in that order; junction bases with no gene match: 4. Here the CDR3 reads CSAHTGGGNQPQHF. The DNA of the CDR3 is TGCAGTGCTCACACAGGGGGCGGCAATCAGCCCCAGCATTTT.